Below, 25 T cell receptor beta chains from the same sample are listed, as sequenced in a study of blood T cells in healthy people across ages. With a J-beta primer mix and a sample-barcoded 5' primer, a second PCR ran about 7 to 12 cycles. A single record per CDR3 protein comes from TCRdb applying MiXCR to the 5' RACE reads. This table holds about 1.7 million distinct CDR3 sequences, roughly 28% found once. The sample comprised blood. The receptors originated from a woman younger than 45 in good health.

This clonotype occurred many times. This rearrangement joins TRBV6-2 or TRBV6-3 to TRBJ2-4; D possibly corresponds to TRBD1 (6 bases). The CDR3 loop spans 17 amino acids. The ends were cut back, 7 bases at V and 0 bases at J, with 19 bases in the middle. Germline V gene data show CDR1 as MNHEY and CDR2 as SVGEGT. CDR3 nucleotides: TGTGCCAGCACCCTATCCCTGGACAGAGTAGCCAAAAACATTCAGTACTTC. The encoded protein is CASTLSLDRVAKNIQYF.

This clonotype was counted a few times. The rearrangement uses TRBV29-1 and TRBJ1-2; D is uncertain. Germline assignment: CDR1 SQVTM and CDR2 ANQGSEA. Trimming pared 4 bases from V and 4 bases from J, leaving 28 bases between. This CDR3 has 18 amino acids. The CDR3 coding sequence is TGCAGCGTTGCCCCGCGCTCCGCCACAGCTACATCGGGCTATGGCTACACCTTC. Encoded protein: CSVAPRSATATSGYGYTF.

A few counts support this clonotype. The chain recombines TRBV20-1 with TRBJ1-6; 7 nucleotides line up with TRBD1. Per germline, CDR1 DFQATT and CDR2 SNEGSKA (reference sequence). This CDR3 region has 18 residues. The trim removed 0 bases at V and 2 bases at J, leaving 10 bases unmatched. The CDR3: CSARDRQGRSAYNSPLHF. The CDR3 DNA follows: TGCAGTGCTAGAGATAGACAGGGACGTTCGGCCTATAATTCACCCCTCCACTTT.

This clonotype was picked up a small number of times. The rearrangement links TRBV11-2 to TRBJ2-1, with D perhaps matching TRBD1 (6 bases). The germline V gene encodes CDR1 SGHAT and CDR2 FQNNGV. V dropped 5 bases and J dropped 7 bases, with 18 bases sitting between them. The CDR3 covers 15 residues. CDR3 protein: CASSHRDTHGNEQFF. The CDR3 region has the DNA TGTGCCAGCAGCCATCGGGACACTCATGGAAATGAGCAGTTCTTC. The full variable domain, with the rest looked up from reference TRBV11-2 and TRBJ2-1, is EAGVAQSPRYKIIEKRQSVAFWCNPISGHATLYWYQQILGQGPKLLIQFQNNGVVDDSQLPKDRFSAERLKGVDSTLKIQPAKLEDSAVYLCASSHRDTHGNEQFFGPGTRLTVL.

This clonotype has at least ten counts. The chain carries TRBV12-3 or TRBV12-4 and TRBJ1-2, with D maybe TRBD1 (5 bases). The CDR3 totals 13 residues. Trimming took 2 bases from V and 13 from J, leaving 17 bases between them. For the CDR3, the DNA is TGTGCCAGCAGTTTACCCCCCGGTGGGGCTACCACCTTC. It specifies CASSLPPGGATTF.

This clonotype appeared a few times. J is TRBJ2-5 and V is TRBV28, with 7 nucleotides matching TRBD1. The CDR3 contains 15 residues. Germline loops: CDR1 MDHEN, CDR2 SYDVKM. V shed 5 bases, J shed 11 bases, and the junction held 17 bases outside the gene matches. For the CDR3, the DNA is TGTGCCAGCAGTCATACCTGGGACAGCGCAGGGGAGCAGTACTTC. Translated, it gives CASSHTWDSAGEQYF.

This clonotype has just a few counts. The chain couples TRBV12-5 to TRBJ2-1; 13 bases are a match to TRBD2. Trimming at V came to 0 bases and at J to 10 bases, leaving 6 bases not matched to a gene. Germline CDR1 reads LGHNT; CDR2 reads FRNRAP. This CDR3 has 16 residues. CDR3 nucleotide sequence: TGTGCTAGTGGTTTGGTACTAGCGGGGGGGCGTGGAGAGCAGTTCTTC. Residues: CASGLVLAGGRGEQFF.

As to this clonotype: One end of the junction varies from germline; a read error may be responsible. The CDR3 nucleotides are TGTGCCAACAGTCCACCCCGAGCGGGGCTCAACCACGAGCAGTACTTC. Amino acid sequence: CANSPPRAGLNHEQYF. The chain couples TRBV6-6 to TRBJ2-7; 7 bases agree with TRBD2. Germline lookup yields CDR1 MNHNY and CDR2 SVGAGI (reference sequence). The CDR3 runs 16 residues.

The genes are TRBV7-3 and TRBJ2-2; D uncertain. The ends were cut back, 5 bases at V and 5 bases at J, with 9 bases in the middle. Per the germline V gene, CDR1 is SGHTA and CDR2 is FQGTGA. The length of the CDR3 is 13 residues. The CDR3 sequence is CASSTDRTGELFF. CDR3 DNA: TGTGCCAGCAGCACAGATAGAACCGGGGAGCTGTTTTTT.

This clonotype turned up a few times. This rearrangement joins TRBV15 to TRBJ2-1, with 8 bases lining up with TRBD2. CDR3 length: 16 residues. With V trimmed by 1 base and J by 4 bases, 6 bases remained unmatched. Germline V gene sequence: CDR1 LNHNV, CDR2 YYDKDF (reference sequence). The CDR3 region is CATSRVREVAYNEQFF. CDR3 coding DNA: TGTGCCACCAGCAGAGTGCGGGAGGTAGCTTACAATGAGCAGTTCTTC.

This clonotype came up many times. The V and J genes are TRBV7-2 and TRBJ2-1, with TRBD2 identical over 7 bases. Per the germline V gene, CDR1 is SGHTA and CDR2 is FQGNSA. This CDR3 spans 16 amino acids. V shed 2 bases and J 4 bases; nucleotides not matched to a gene: 8. Here the CDR3 reads CASSLMTQRGYNEQFF. DNA for the CDR3: TGTGCCAGCAGCTTAATGACCCAGCGGGGTTACAATGAGCAGTTCTTC.

This clonotype was counted only a few times. This sequence joins TRBV30 and TRBJ1-6; 9 bases agree with TRBD1. Germline trimming cut 6 bases from V and 3 bases from J; bases unmatched to any gene: 6. The CDR3 loop spans 15 amino acids. Germline assignment: CDR1 GTSNPN and CDR2 SVGIG (reference sequence). The CDR3 sequence: CACNPGQGYNSPLHF. The CDR3 DNA follows: TGTGCCTGCAATCCGGGACAGGGCTATAATTCACCCCTCCACTTT.

The rearrangement uses TRBV7-7 and TRBJ1-3; 7 bases are shared with TRBD1. This CDR3 spans 17 amino acids. The ends lost 2 bases at V and 0 bases at J; junction bases unmatched: 7. In germline, CDR1 is SSHAT, CDR2 FNYEAQ (reference sequence). DNA for the CDR3: TGTGCCAGCAGCTTACGGGGACAGTCTATCTCTGGAAACACCATATATTTT. It specifies CASSLRGQSISGNTIYF. Complete variable domain (other parts from reference TRBV7-7 and TRBJ1-3): GAGVSQSPRYKVTKRGQDVTLRCDPISSHATLYWYQQALGQGPEFLTYFNYEAQPDKSGLPSDRFSAERPEGSISTLTIQRTEQRDSAMYRCASSLRGQSISGNTIYFGEGSWLTVV.

This clonotype was observed a few times. The genes are TRBV18 and TRBJ2-3, with D unresolved. Between the trimmed V and J ends, which lost 0 bases and 0 bases, there was a span of 7 bases. This CDR3 is built from 15 residues. Germline loops: CDR1 KGHSH, CDR2 LQKENI. For the CDR3, the DNA is TGTGCCAGCTCACCACCGTACCGAAGCACAGATACGCAGTATTTT. This encodes CASSPPYRSTDTQYF.

This clonotype has at least ten counts. The chain carries TRBV7-2 and TRBJ2-5; 10 bases align to TRBD2. CDR1 and CDR2 from the germline V gene are SGHTA and FQGNSA. There are 14 residues in the CDR3. The trim removed 3 bases at V and 3 bases at J, leaving 1 base unmatched. The CDR3 nucleotides are TGTGCCAGCAGCTTTACTAGCGGGGAAGAGACCCAGTACTTC. Translated: CASSFTSGEETQYF. The full variable domain, its missing parts supplied by reference TRBV7-2 and TRBJ2-5, is GAGVSQSPSNKVTEKGKDVELRCDPISGHTALYWYRQSLGQGLEFLIYFQGNSAPDKSGLPSDRFSAERTGGSVSTLTIQRTQQEDSAVYLCASSFTSGEETQYFGPGTRLLVL.

The chain joins TRBV29-1 to TRBJ2-1; 7 positions agree with TRBD2. In germline, CDR1 is SQVTM, CDR2 ANQGSEA. CDR3 length: 14 amino acids. V was clipped by 7 bases and J by 8 bases; unmatched bases: 14. The CDR3 is CSGDQRGWGDEQFF. For the CDR3, the DNA is TGCAGCGGCGACCAGCGGGGATGGGGGGATGAGCAGTTCTTC.

This clonotype was seen a handful of times. The V and J genes are TRBV3-1 and TRBJ2-1; D unresolved. The DNA end lines up better with TRBJ2-7; the J call may be wrong. This CDR3 is 13 amino acids long. Germline V lookup: CDR1 LGHDT, CDR2 YNNKEL (reference sequence). This CDR3 is CARPCRHYNEQYF. CDR3 DNA sequence: TGTGCCAGACCGTGTCGCCACTACAATGAGCAGTACTTC.

Ten or more counts support this clonotype. This chain uses TRBV20-1 with TRBJ2-7, with 14 bases matching TRBD2. Losses at the gene ends were 5 bases for V and 4 bases for J; bases not matched to a gene: 10. CDR1 is DFQATT, CDR2 SNEGSKA, per germline (reference sequence). CDR3 length equals 16 residues. The CDR3, as DNA: TGCAGTGCTCGGCCGGGACTAGCGGGAGACGCTTACGAGCAGTACTTC. It codes for CSARPGLAGDAYEQYF.

This clonotype showed up just a few times. The genes are TRBV11-2 and TRBJ1-5; D perhaps matches TRBD1 (5 bases). The CDR3 sequence is 15 residues long. Trimming removed 3 bases at V and 7 bases at J, with 16 bases between. Germline lookup yields CDR1 SGHAT and CDR2 FQNNGV. CDR3 residues: CASSLGVSGGQPQHF. CDR3 sequence (DNA): TGTGCCAGCAGCTTGGGCGTCTCTGGGGGACAGCCCCAGCATTTT.

The sample holds a few counts of this clonotype. A clone one base away is much larger, so this may be a read error. V usage is TRBV7-2 and J usage is TRBJ2-5, with 14 bases matching TRBD2. The J call may be incorrect, as the DNA end agrees better with TRBJ2-7. This CDR3 has 17 amino acids. The germline V gene has CDR1 SGHTA and CDR2 FQGNSA. The CDR3 nucleotides are TGTGCCAGCAGCCCATACACCGGGACTAGCGGGAGAGACGAGCAGTACTTC. Its translation is CASSPYTGTSGRDEQYF.

In the case of this clonotype: Compared with germline, one end of the junction differs, possibly owing to a read error. V gene TRBV9 combines with J gene TRBJ1-5; D not certain. Germline CDR1 reads SGDLS; CDR2 reads YYNGEE. This CDR3 is built from 13 residues. CDR3 sequence: CTSSVAPVQPQHF. The CDR3 DNA reads as TGTACCAGCAGCGTAGCTCCCGTTCAGCCCCAGCATTTT.

This clonotype was detected only a few times. The genes are TRBV6-5 and TRBJ1-2, with no clear D. Trimming cost V 0 bases and J 6 bases, with 11 bases left between them. This CDR3 has 14 amino acids. Germline-derived CDR1 and CDR2 are MNHEY and SVGAGI. This chain's CDR3 is CASSYSNRADGYTF. In DNA, the CDR3 is TGTGCCAGCAGTTACTCGAACCGGGCCGATGGCTACACCTTC.

This clonotype appeared a few times. This chain joins TRBV12-3 or TRBV12-4 and TRBJ1-5; D is possibly TRBD1 (5 bases). The CDR3 loop spans 14 amino acids. V lost 6 bases to trimming and J lost 9 bases, with 18 bases between them. The CDR3 sequence: CASRPPGASRPQHF. The CDR3, as DNA: TGTGCCAGCAGACCCCCCGGGGCCTCACGGCCCCAGCATTTT.

There are many counts of this clonotype. The chain couples TRBV5-1 to TRBJ2-1; 8 bases are a match to TRBD1. The CDR3 contains 14 residues. Germline values: CDR1 SGHRS, CDR2 YFSETQ. With 0 bases clipped from V and 12 bases from J, the junction kept 8 bases outside the gene matches. Written as DNA, the CDR3 is TGCGCCAGCAGCTTGGATGGACAGGGTAAGGGGCAGTTCTTC. This encodes CASSLDGQGKGQFF. Combining the CDR3 with reference TRBV5-1 and TRBJ2-1 gives the whole variable domain KAGVTQTPRYLIKTRGQQVTLSCSPISGHRSVSWYQQTPGQGLQFLFEYFSETQRNKGNFPGRFSGRQFSNSRSEMNVSTLELGDSALYLCASSLDGQGKGQFFGPGTRLTVL.

The chain links TRBV29-1 to TRBJ2-1, with 9 positions matching TRBD2. Trimming cost V 3 bases and J 7 bases; bases outside gene matches: 10. Germline-derived CDR1 and CDR2 are SQVTM and ANQGSEA. This CDR3 has 15 residues. The CDR3 sequence is CSVDLREGLGNEQFF. CDR3 DNA: TGCAGCGTTGACTTGCGGGAGGGCCTCGGGAATGAGCAGTTCTTC.